One and the same sample provided the 30 T cell receptor beta chains below, sequenced in a study of T cell responses to AZD1222 COVID-19 vaccine. The repertoire was sequenced with immunoSEQ multiplex PCR; TCRdb's copy has only in-frame clones and lacks some. The table shows around 130,000 clones, with over 90% occurring only once. Here the sequenced sample was peripheral blood, taken on day 0 of AZD1222 vaccination. Source of these receptors: an adult in good health.

The rearrangement links TRBV15 to TRBJ2-2, with 8 bases that match TRBD1. Germline V CDR1 and CDR2: LNHNV, YYDKDF (reference sequence). The CDR3 is 17 residues long. The J segment lost 4 bases and the V segment lost 0 bases, leaving 7 bases of the junction unmatched. The CDR3 DNA is TGTGCCACCAGCAGAGATCGGGCAGGGGGCGTCACCGGGGAGCTGTTTTTT. Amino acid sequence: CATSRDRAGGVTGELFF.

The rearrangement uses TRBV7-9 and TRBJ2-5; D gene unclear. The CDR3 runs 12 residues. Trimming shortened V by 5 bases and J by 2 bases, and 6 bases separated the two germline ends. Per germline, CDR1 SEHNR and CDR2 FQNEAQ (reference sequence). CDR3 sequence (DNA): TGTGCCAGCAGCCTTGATCAAGAGACCCAGTACTTC. This codes for CASSLDQETQYF.

The rearrangement joins TRBV2 to TRBJ2-2, with TRBD2 matching 7 bases. Trimming at V came to 6 bases and at J to 5 bases, leaving 6 bases not matched to a gene. Germline CDR1 and CDR2: SNHLY and FYNNEI. The CDR3 runs 14 residues. CDR3 coding DNA: TGTGCCAGCAGCGGAGGACTAGAAACCGGGGAGCTGTTTTTT. Encoded protein: CASSGGLETGELFF.

The V gene is TRBV30, the J gene TRBJ1-4; 7 bases align to TRBD1. CDR1 and CDR2 from the germline V gene are GTSNPN and SVGIG (reference sequence). The CDR3 runs 15 residues. V lost 2 bases and J lost 5; bases outside the gene matches: 8. The CDR3 DNA reads TGTGCCTGGAGTCTCCGACAGGGTGGGAATGAAAAACTGTTTTTT. It encodes CAWSLRQGGNEKLFF.

The chain uses TRBV7-6 and TRBJ1-6, with 7 bases aligning to TRBD1. The CDR3 is made up of 16 amino acids. Germline V lookup: CDR1 SGHVS, CDR2 FNYEAQ. With 5 bases clipped from V and 4 bases from J, the junction kept 8 bases outside the gene matches. The CDR3 region is CASSLLLQGYNSPLHF. Here the CDR3 DNA reads TGTGCCAGCAGCCTACTCCTACAGGGGTATAATTCACCCCTCCACTTT.

V is TRBV13 and J is TRBJ1-2, with a tentative D call TRBD1 (6 bases). Germline CDR1 is PRHDT and CDR2 is FYEKMQ (reference sequence). The CDR3 contains 14 residues. The ends were cut back, 2 bases at V and 7 bases at J, with 14 bases in the middle. The CDR3 DNA sequence: TGTGCCAGCAGCTTAATCGACAGGTCGCCTGGCTACACCTTC. Protein: CASSLIDRSPGYTF.

The gene calls are TRBV7-2 and TRBJ1-2; D unclear. The V gene lost 6 bases and the J gene lost 2 bases, with 13 bases spanning the gap. Germline lookup yields CDR1 SGHTA and CDR2 FQGNSA. The CDR3 spans 14 residues. The CDR3 DNA reads TGTGCCAGCAGTCCACCCGGACCAAACTATGGCTACACCTTC. Translating gives CASSPPGPNYGYTF. The full variable domain, rest sourced from reference TRBV7-2 and TRBJ1-2, is GAGVSQSPSNKVTEKGKDVELRCDPISGHTALYWYRQSLGQGLEFLIYFQGNSAPDKSGLPSDRFSAERTGGSVSTLTIQRTQQEDSAVYLCASSPPGPNYGYTFGSGTRLTVV.

This clone occurred once. The V and J genes are TRBV28 and TRBJ1-4, with 9 bases aligning to TRBD1. Per germline, CDR1 MDHEN and CDR2 SYDVKM. The V segment lost 6 bases and the J segment 8 bases; nucleotides outside the gene matches: 7. This CDR3 is built from 14 residues. CDR3 amino acids: CASRGQGRWEKLFF. The DNA for the CDR3 is TGTGCCAGCAGGGGACAGGGCAGGTGGGAAAAACTGTTTTTT. The full variable domain, completed using reference TRBV28 and TRBJ1-4, is DVKVTQSSRYLVKRTGEKVFLECVQDMDHENMFWYRQDPGLGLRLIYFSYDVKMKEKGDIPEGYSVSREKKERFSLILESASTNQTSMYLCASRGQGRWEKLFFGSGTQLSVL.

V gene TRBV4-2 combines with J gene TRBJ2-1; 7 nucleotides line up with TRBD2. This CDR3 contains 14 residues. V trimming: 3 bases; J trimming: 8 bases; junction bases outside the gene matches: 7. In germline, CDR1 is LGHNA, CDR2 YNFKEQ. The CDR3 bases are TGTGCCAGCAGCCAGGTCGGCGGGAGAGATGAGCAGTTCTTC. It specifies CASSQVGGRDEQFF.

This chain uses TRBV25-1 with TRBJ1-1; the match to TRBD1 covers 7 bases. The germline gives CDR1 MGHDK, CDR2 SYGVNS. Trimming cost V 2 bases and J 1 base; bases outside gene matches: 4. There are 15 residues in the CDR3. CDR3 amino acids: CASSERTGGNTEAFF. The CDR3 DNA reads TGTGCCAGCAGTGAAAGGACAGGAGGGAACACTGAAGCTTTCTTT.

The chain couples TRBV7-2 to TRBJ1-6; D is uncertain. V was trimmed by 5 bases and J by 3 bases, leaving 8 bases between them. The CDR3 covers 14 residues. The germline V gene encodes CDR1 SGHTA and CDR2 FQGNSA. CDR3 sequence: CASSQNGYNSPLHF. CDR3 sequence (DNA): TGTGCCAGCAGCCAGAATGGCTATAATTCACCCCTCCACTTT.

The chain links TRBV30 to TRBJ2-2, with 9 bases that match TRBD2. The CDR3 has 15 residues. Looked up from germline, CDR1 is GTSNPN and CDR2 is SVGIG (reference sequence). V trimming: 1 base; J trimming: 6 bases; junction bases outside the gene matches: 6. The CDR3 region is CAWSGPAGGPGELFF. The DNA for the CDR3 is TGTGCCTGGAGTGGCCCAGCGGGAGGCCCCGGGGAGCTGTTTTTT.

This clone has just one count. V usage is TRBV13 and J usage is TRBJ2-5, with D perhaps matching TRBD1 or TRBD2 (5 bases each). V shed 8 bases and J shed 4 bases, with 17 bases lying between them. The CDR3 runs to 14 residues. Per germline, CDR1 PRHDT and CDR2 FYEKMQ (reference sequence). This chain's CDR3 is CASVRGFPLETQYF. DNA of the CDR3: TGTGCCAGCGTGAGGGGCTTTCCCCTAGAGACCCAGTACTTC.

V and J are TRBV28 and TRBJ2-1; TRBD2 matches at 7 bases. This CDR3 spans 15 amino acids. Germline V lookup: CDR1 MDHEN, CDR2 SYDVKM. The V and J ends lost 7 bases and 0 bases, in that order; junction bases with no gene match: 6. CDR3 in DNA: TGTGCCAGCACAAATGGCGGGAGCTCCTACAATGAGCAGTTCTTC. Translation gives CASTNGGSSYNEQFF. Full variable domain (remainder filled in from reference TRBV28 and TRBJ2-1): DVKVTQSSRYLVKRTGEKVFLECVQDMDHENMFWYRQDPGLGLRLIYFSYDVKMKEKGDIPEGYSVSREKKERFSLILESASTNQTSMYLCASTNGGSSYNEQFFGPGTRLTVL.

The chain recombines TRBV6-2 or TRBV6-3 with TRBJ2-2, with D unclear. This CDR3 is 15 amino acids long. In germline, CDR1 is MNHEY, CDR2 SVGEGT. Trimming stripped 2 bases from V and 4 bases from J, with 11 bases between. CDR3 nucleotide sequence: TGTGCCAGCAGTTACCGCCCAGGAACCACCGGGGAGCTGTTTTTT. Translation: CASSYRPGTTGELFF.

In DNA form, the CDR3 reads TGTGCCAGCAGTTTAGGACAGGGTCACACTGAAGCTTTCTTT. This encodes CASSLGQGHTEAFF. The rearrangement joins TRBV28 to TRBJ1-1; 8 positions agree with TRBD1. The germline V gene has CDR1 MDHEN and CDR2 SYDVKM. This CDR3 is 14 amino acids long. Losses at the gene ends were 2 bases for V and 3 bases for J; bases not matched to a gene: 2.

The rearrangement uses TRBV6-2 or TRBV6-3 and TRBJ1-5, with 12 bases that match TRBD1. The length of the CDR3 is 15 residues. The germline CDR1 and CDR2 sequences are MNHEY and SVGEGT. The V segment lost 5 bases and the J segment 8 bases; nucleotides outside the gene matches: 7. The CDR3 nucleotides are TGTGCCAGCAGTCGGGGGACAGGGGGCAGTGAGCCCCAGCATTTT. Translation gives CASSRGTGGSEPQHF.

V usage is TRBV6-5 and J usage is TRBJ2-7, with D perhaps TRBD1 or TRBD2 (5 bases each). V was shortened by 6 bases and J by 4 bases, with 13 bases between the two germline ends. The germline V gene encodes CDR1 MNHEY and CDR2 SVGAGI. The length of the CDR3 is 13 residues. The CDR3 loop is CASSRRGEYEQYF. The CDR3 DNA sequence: TGTGCCAGCAGCCGTCGGGGCGAATACGAGCAGTACTTC.

The chain joins TRBV6-5 to TRBJ2-2, with D unclear. CDR3 length equals 12 residues. From germline, CDR1 is MNHEY and CDR2 SVGAGI. V was shortened by 7 bases and J by 1 base, with 4 bases between the two germline ends. DNA of the CDR3: TGTGCCAGCATCTTGAACACCGGGGAGCTGTTTTTT. It encodes CASILNTGELFF.

V gene TRBV6-5 combines with J gene TRBJ1-3; D ambiguous. CDR3 length: 14 amino acids. Trimming removed 6 bases from V and 8 bases from J, with 17 bases in between. CDR1 MNHEY and CDR2 SVGAGI come from the germline V gene. The CDR3 DNA sequence: TGTGCCAGCAGAAGGACCATCATCGGAGACACCATATATTTT. Protein: CASRRTIIGDTIYF.

The chain uses TRBV4-1 and TRBJ1-4; D call uncertain. Germline values: CDR1 MGHRA, CDR2 YSYEKL. The CDR3 has 17 residues. Trimming shortened V by 4 bases and J by 4 bases, and 19 bases separated the two germline ends. This CDR3 is CASSPAPEVLGNEKLFF. CDR3 coding DNA: TGCGCCAGCAGCCCAGCCCCTGAGGTTCTGGGTAATGAAAAACTGTTTTTT.

The gene calls are TRBV6-5 and TRBJ1-3; 9 nucleotides agree with TRBD1. Germline CDR1 is MNHEY and CDR2 is SVGAGI. The CDR3 runs to 15 residues. The V gene end was trimmed by 2 bases and the J gene end by 9 bases; junction bases not matched to a gene: 8. The CDR3 DNA sequence: TGTGCCAGCAGTTACCGAATCGGACAGGGGAGCACCATATATTTT. This encodes CASSYRIGQGSTIYF.

This clone was seen only a few times. The chain recombines TRBV30 with TRBJ1-6; 8 nucleotides line up with TRBD1. The CDR3 totals 16 residues. V was clipped by 7 bases and J by 0 bases; unmatched bases: 8. CDR1 and CDR2 (germline): GTSNPN, SVGIG (reference sequence). CDR3 sequence reads: CASTRTGSSYNSPLHF. The DNA for the CDR3 is TGTGCCTCCACCCGGACAGGGAGCTCCTATAATTCACCCCTCCACTTT.

This clone appeared once. This chain connects TRBV7-2 to TRBJ2-5; D perhaps matches TRBD2 (6 bases). Germline values: CDR1 SGHTA, CDR2 FQGNSA. Trimming stripped 5 bases from V and 5 bases from J, with 18 bases between. The CDR3 runs 15 residues. CDR3 DNA: TGTGCCAGCAGCCCACCTTGGGGAGGTGAGGAGACCCAGTACTTC. This sequence encodes CASSPPWGGEETQYF.

CDR3: CASSPRVGGDEQFF. For the CDR3, the DNA is TGTGCCAGCAGTCCCCGTGTCGGGGGGGATGAGCAGTTCTTC. V usage is TRBV6-2 or TRBV6-3 and J usage is TRBJ2-1, with TRBD2 matching over 8 bases. This CDR3 is 14 amino acids long. Trimming removed 5 bases from V and 8 bases from J; junction bases left unmatched: 8. The germline CDR1 and CDR2 sequences are MNHEY and SVGEGT.

This rearrangement joins TRBV5-4 to TRBJ2-3; TRBD2 matches 12 bases. CDR3 size: 16 residues. Per the germline V gene, CDR1 is SGHNT and CDR2 is YYREEE (reference sequence). V lost 4 bases and J lost 4; bases outside the gene matches: 7. In DNA form, the CDR3 reads TGTGCCAGCAGCCGAGGACTAGCGGGAAGGGCAGATACGCAGTATTTT. Translated: CASSRGLAGRADTQYF.

The J gene is TRBJ2-2, the V gene TRBV2, with D unclear. From germline, CDR1 is SNHLY and CDR2 FYNNEI. Trimming took off 3 bases at V and 4 bases at J, with 9 bases between the two ends. This CDR3 has 14 residues. CDR3 in amino acids: CASSDRDFTGELFF. The CDR3, as DNA: TGTGCCAGCAGTGATCGTGACTTCACCGGGGAGCTGTTTTTT.

This chain joins TRBV4-1 and TRBJ2-3; tentatively, D is TRBD2 (6 bases). The V and J ends lost 4 bases and 6 bases respectively, with 23 bases between them. CDR3 length: 17 residues. From germline, CDR1 is MGHRA and CDR2 YSYEKL. The CDR3 DNA reads TGCGCCAGCAGCCGCGGTGGTATAGCGGTACTTGGGGATACGCAGTATTTT. Translating it yields CASSRGGIAVLGDTQYF.

The rearrangement joins TRBV11-2 to TRBJ2-2; no firm D call. Trimming removed 3 bases from V and 7 bases from J, with 9 bases in between. Germline V gives CDR1 SGHAT, CDR2 FQNNGV. The CDR3 length is 13 residues. The DNA for the CDR3 is TGTGCCAGCAGCTTTTCAGGAAACGGGGAGCTGTTTTTT. Translating it yields CASSFSGNGELFF. The full variable domain, its missing parts supplied by reference TRBV11-2 and TRBJ2-2, is EAGVAQSPRYKIIEKRQSVAFWCNPISGHATLYWYQQILGQGPKLLIQFQNNGVVDDSQLPKDRFSAERLKGVDSTLKIQPAKLEDSAVYLCASSFSGNGELFFGEGSRLTVL.

About this clone: The germline gene is not matched at one end of the junction; a read error may be the cause. The chain couples TRBV10-2 to TRBJ1-2; D ambiguous. This CDR3 has 13 residues. The germline V gene encodes CDR1 WSHSY and CDR2 SAAADI. CDR3 sequence (DNA): TGCGCCAGCGGTGAGTCGAGGGACTATGGCTACACCTTC. Its protein is CASGESRDYGYTF.